The table lists the clone carrying this T cell receptor beta chain with many counts. These data come from a study of blood T cell repertoires in COVID-19. About the study: Specimens from acute and convalescent COVID-19 originated in the United States, Italy and Spain. PBMCs, B-cell-depleted T cells, or T cells provided the cDNA or gDNA that made up the material.

The V and J ends lost 10 bases and 8 bases, in that order; junction bases with no gene match: 13. Germline CDR1 is LNHDA and CDR2 is SQIVND (reference sequence). This CDR3 is 13 amino acids long. How the authors handled the data: Reference gene primer amplification gave nucleated cell count estimates. Assay: immunoSEQ multiplex PCR; the TCRdb copy retains only in-frame clones and omits some. V and J calls and clone size are copied from that table; D and trimming were computed from the DNA. The table shows around 95,000 clones, with over 80% occurring only once. The sequence derives from a man aged 50 to 60 with active or convalescent COVID-19. The sample comprised peripheral blood. This chain joins TRBV19 and TRBJ1-2; 7 bases are a match to TRBD1. CDR3 in amino acids: CATLGQVWRGYTF. CDR3 nucleotides: TGTGCCACCCTCGGACAGGTTTGGCGCGGCTACACCTTC.